The 30 T cell receptor beta chains reported below all come from one sample, sequenced in a study of blood T cells in healthy people across ages. The authors ran a second PCR of roughly 6 to 11 cycles using a sample-barcoded 5' primer and a J-beta primer mix. In TCRdb, the 5' RACE reads were re-called with MiXCR into one record per CDR3 protein. Among about 1,000,000 distinct CDR3 sequences listed, roughly 45% were seen once. The source material was blood. Every receptor here comes from an older woman in good health.

The chain employs TRBV6-5 and TRBJ2-7; 7 nucleotides agree with TRBD1. The closer fit of TRBJ2-4 to the DNA end suggests the J call may be wrong. Germline V gives CDR1 MNHEY, CDR2 SVGAGI. This CDR3 region has 14 residues. CDR3 region: CASRGTAAKNIQYF. CDR3 bases: TGTGCCAGCAGGGGGACAGCAGCCAAAAACATTCAGTACTTC.

This clonotype has a single count. This CDR3 reads CASSSPSFIGRGGASTQYF. The CDR3 bases are TGTGCCAGCAGCTCCCCTTCGTTTATAGGGAGGGGCGGTGCGTCGACGCAGTATTTT. The gene calls are TRBV7-2 and TRBJ2-3, with 7 nucleotides matching TRBD2. After removal of 4 bases from V and 9 bases from J, the junction contained 25 bases not matched to a gene. The CDR3 totals 19 residues. The germline V gene encodes CDR1 SGHTA and CDR2 FQGNSA.

This clonotype was observed a few times. This chain links TRBV5-6 with TRBJ2-6; the D gene is possibly TRBD2 (6 bases). V lost 2 bases, J lost 1 base, and 13 bases lay in between. CDR1 is SGHDT and CDR2 is YYEEEE in the germline V gene. This CDR3 has 17 amino acids. The CDR3: CASSLGGRRSGANVLTF. As DNA, the CDR3 is TGTGCCAGCAGCTTAGGAGGGAGACGTTCTGGGGCCAACGTCCTGACTTTC. Looking up the rest from reference TRBV5-6 and TRBJ2-6 gives the full variable domain: DAGVTQSPTHLIKTRGQQVTLRCSPKSGHDTVSWYQQALGQGPQFIFQYYEEEERQRGNFPDRFSGHQFPNYSSELNVNALLLGDSALYLCASSLGGRRSGANVLTFGAGSRLTVL.

The chain uses TRBV5-1 and TRBJ1-1, with D possibly TRBD1 on 6 matching bases. Germline values: CDR1 SGHRS, CDR2 YFSETQ. Trimming stripped 4 bases from V and 5 bases from J, with 21 bases between. The length of the CDR3 is 16 residues. As DNA, the CDR3 is TGCGCCAGCAGCCCAGGGATCTTTATTCAGGGGACTGAAGCTTTCTTT. This translates into CASSPGIFIQGTEAFF.

This chain joins TRBV9 and TRBJ1-3; D is unclear. The CDR3 spans 16 residues. Germline assignment: CDR1 SGDLS and CDR2 YYNGEE. V was cut by 0 bases and J by 0 bases, with 10 bases left in between. CDR3 bases: TGTGCCAGCAGCGTAGAAGGGCCGAGCTCTGGAAACACCATATATTTT. This codes for CASSVEGPSSGNTIYF.

Points on this clonotype: A much more abundant neighbour one base away suggests this may be a read error. V gene TRBV10-3 combines with J gene TRBJ2-5; 13 bases are a match to TRBD2. This CDR3 contains 18 residues. Germline CDR1 ENHRY, CDR2 SYGVKD. CDR3 in DNA: TGTGCCAGCAGTGCCCCTCTAGGGACTAGCGGGATGGAAGAGACCCAGTACTTC. Translated, it gives CASSAPLGTSGMEETQYF.

This chain links TRBV5-1 with TRBJ2-1; TRBD2 matches 7 bases. Unmatched junction bases numbered 8, after V lost 3 bases and J lost 5 bases. The CDR3 covers 15 residues. Germline assignment: CDR1 SGHRS and CDR2 YFSETQ. In DNA form, the CDR3 reads TGCGCCAGCAGCTCCGGGGGGACTTCCGACAATGAGCAGTTCTTC. It encodes CASSSGGTSDNEQFF.

This clonotype occurred many times. The chain uses TRBV15 and TRBJ2-3; 11 bases align to TRBD2. The V gene end was trimmed by 1 base and the J gene end by 3 bases; junction bases not matched to a gene: 3. Germline V gives CDR1 LNHNV, CDR2 YYDKDF (reference sequence). The CDR3 is made up of 16 amino acids. As DNA, the CDR3 is TGTGCCACCAGCAGAGGTACTAGCGGGAGTACAGATACGCAGTATTTT. Amino acid sequence: CATSRGTSGSTDTQYF.

Many counts were recorded for this clonotype. For the CDR3, the DNA is TGCGCCAGCAGCCAAGGTGATAGGGTCAGCTACGAGCAGTACTTC. Encoded protein: CASSQGDRVSYEQYF. The chain joins TRBV5-1 to TRBJ2-7; D gene unclear. Trimming shortened V by 4 bases and J by 3 bases, and 17 bases separated the two germline ends. The CDR3 runs to 15 residues. Germline V lookup: CDR1 SGHRS, CDR2 YFSETQ.

The rearrangement uses TRBV11-2 and TRBJ2-5, with 7 bases that match TRBD1. V lost 6 bases, J lost 3 bases, and 16 bases stayed unmatched. Germline V gene lookup returns CDR1 SGHAT and CDR2 FQNNGV. CDR3 length: 17 amino acids. The CDR3, as DNA: TGTGCCAGCAGACGATTCTCAAGGGGACAGAAGGAAGAGACCCAGTACTTC. Translation: CASRRFSRGQKEETQYF.

V usage is TRBV4-2 and J usage is TRBJ2-5, with D perhaps TRBD1 or TRBD2 (7 bases each). Deletions cut 0 bases from V and 1 base from J, with 27 bases between. This CDR3 comprises 21 residues. Germline V gives CDR1 LGHNA, CDR2 YNFKEQ. CDR3 bases: TGTGCCAGCAGCCAAGATTTTGGGAGGGGGCCCGAGAACCCTTTCCAAGAGACCCAGTACTTC. Its protein product is CASSQDFGRGPENPFQETQYF.

This clonotype was counted a few times. The chain employs TRBV6-1 and TRBJ1-6, with 8 bases fitting TRBD1. The junction had 7 bases not matched to a gene; V was cut back by 6 bases and J by 3 bases. The CDR3 contains 16 residues. Germline V gives CDR1 MNHNS, CDR2 SASEGT. The DNA of the CDR3 is TGTGCCAGCAGCTGGGCCGGACAGGGCTATAATTCACCCCTCCACTTT. Translation: CASSWAGQGYNSPLHF.

The CDR3 spells CASSQEAGFEAFF. CDR3 in DNA: TGTGCCAGCAGCCAAGAGGCTGGGTTCGAAGCTTTCTTT. This chain links TRBV3-1 with TRBJ1-1, with no clear D. Germline assignment: CDR1 LGHDT and CDR2 YNNKEL (reference sequence). Between the trimmed V and J ends, which lost 0 bases and 8 bases, there was a span of 10 bases. The CDR3 runs 13 residues.

V usage is TRBV6-1 and J usage is TRBJ2-1; 8 bases map to TRBD2. This CDR3 comprises 16 residues. V lost 0 bases and J lost 9; bases outside the gene matches: 10. Per germline, CDR1 MNHNS and CDR2 SASEGT. DNA of the CDR3: TGTGCCAGCAGTGAAGCTCAGCGGGAGCGGCGGGGTGAGCAGTTCTTC. This encodes CASSEAQRERRGEQFF.

Only a few counts were recorded for this clonotype. The rearrangement joins TRBV5-1 to TRBJ2-1, with D possibly TRBD1 on 6 matching bases. V lost 8 bases, J lost 3 bases, and 15 bases lay in between. Germline loops: CDR1 SGHRS, CDR2 YFSETQ. The CDR3 has 14 residues. CDR3: CASTRDTSYNEQFF. The DNA of the CDR3 is TGCGCCAGTACCCGGGACACCAGCTACAATGAGCAGTTCTTC.

As concerns this clonotype: This may stem from a read error, because a much larger clone lies one nucleotide away. CDR3 in DNA: TGTGCCAGCAGCCTGCAGGGGGTTGGGCAGTTCTTC. Protein product: CASSLQGVGQFF. J is TRBJ2-1 and V is TRBV7-6; TRBD1 matches 7 bases. Germline-derived CDR1 and CDR2 are SGHVS and FNYEAQ. CDR3 length: 12 residues. With 5 bases clipped from V and 12 bases from J, the junction kept 7 bases outside the gene matches. Together with reference TRBV7-6 and TRBJ2-1, the CDR3 gives the full variable domain: GAGVSQSPRYKVTKRGQDVALRCDPISGHVSLYWYRQALGQGPEFLTYFNYEAQQDKSGLPNDRFSAERPEGSISTLTIQRTEQRDSAMYRCASSLQGVGQFFGPGTRLTVL.

The chain carries TRBV15 and TRBJ2-5; D unresolved. The CDR3 is 13 amino acids. The V gene lost 1 base and the J gene lost 3 bases, with 6 bases spanning the gap. Germline V gives CDR1 LNHNV, CDR2 YYDKDF (reference sequence). The CDR3 DNA is TGTGCCACCAGCAGAGTTAAGGAAGAGACCCAGTACTTC. Residues: CATSRVKEETQYF.

The gene calls are TRBV20-1 and TRBJ2-5; TRBD1 matches 7 bases. Germline-derived CDR1 and CDR2 are DFQATT and SNEGSKA (reference sequence). V was clipped by 6 bases and J by 2 bases; unmatched bases: 9. This CDR3 is built from 14 residues. CDR3 coding DNA: TGCAGTGCGAATCCCGGGACAGCTCAAGAGACCCAGTACTTC. It yields the protein CSANPGTAQETQYF.

The V gene is TRBV9, the J gene TRBJ1-4, with 11 bases matching TRBD1. J lost 7 bases, V lost 3 bases, and 8 bases had no gene match. This CDR3 comprises 16 residues. From germline, CDR1 is SGDLS and CDR2 YYNGEE. CDR3 nucleotides: TGTGCCAGCAGCGCCGCGGGTGGGACAGGGGGTGAAAAACTGTTTTTT. Translating gives CASSAAGGTGGEKLFF.

This clonotype was seen a few times. The J gene is TRBJ2-7, the V gene TRBV7-6; perhaps TRBD2 as D (7 bases). Germline CDR1 reads SGHVS; CDR2 reads FNYEAQ. Trimming shortened V by 7 bases and J by 3 bases, and 13 bases separated the two germline ends. The CDR3 spans 13 residues. The CDR3 region has the DNA TGTGCCAGCAACAAGGGGGACTACTACGAGCAGTACTTC. It is translated as CASNKGDYYEQYF.

This clonotype was observed many times. The CDR3 region has the DNA TGTGCCAGCTCCAAATACGAGCAGTACTTC. Protein sequence: CASSKYEQYF. The chain uses TRBV6-1 and TRBJ2-7; D call uncertain. Germline CDR1 and CDR2: MNHNS and SASEGT. This CDR3 contains 10 residues. The ends were cut back, 8 bases at V and 4 bases at J, with 6 bases in the middle.

This chain uses TRBV12-3 or TRBV12-4 with TRBJ2-6; D uncertain. V gave up 6 bases and J gave up 1 base, with 10 bases separating them. This CDR3 contains 15 residues. The CDR3 sequence is CASRLSLSGANVLTF. In DNA, the CDR3 is TGTGCCAGCAGGCTGAGCCTTTCTGGGGCCAACGTCCTGACTTTC.

This clonotype was counted a single time. This chain uses TRBV7-2 with TRBJ1-5, with TRBD1 identical over 10 bases. Germline assignment: CDR1 SGHTA and CDR2 FQGNSA. CDR3 length: 13 residues. The junction had 2 bases not matched to a gene; V was cut back by 3 bases and J by 9 bases. The CDR3 here is CASSLGQGRPQHF. CDR3 DNA sequence: TGTGCCAGCAGCTTGGGACAGGGGAGGCCCCAGCATTTT.

The V call is TRBV7-7, the J call TRBJ2-1; 7 bases align to TRBD1. Germline V lookup: CDR1 SSHAT, CDR2 FNYEAQ (reference sequence). The CDR3 totals 15 residues. Germline trimming cut 5 bases from V and 2 bases from J; bases unmatched to any gene: 6. The CDR3 coding sequence is TGTGCCAGCAGCGCCGACAGGGAGCCCTACAATGAGCAGTTCTTC. It specifies CASSADREPYNEQFF.

This chain links TRBV6-5 with TRBJ2-7, with D tentatively TRBD2 (5 bases). V was shortened by 4 bases and J by 3 bases, with 13 bases between the two germline ends. Germline V CDR1 and CDR2: MNHEY, SVGAGI. The CDR3 is 14 residues long. The CDR3 nucleotides are TGTGCCAGCAGTTTGCATTTCGGGGACTACGAGCAGTACTTC. Protein sequence: CASSLHFGDYEQYF.

The gene calls are TRBV20-1 and TRBJ2-7; TRBD2 agrees at 8 bases. The V segment lost 3 bases and the J segment 4 bases; nucleotides outside the gene matches: 11. The CDR3 has 15 residues. CDR1 and CDR2 from the germline V gene are DFQATT and SNEGSKA (reference sequence). This CDR3 is CSARSMGAGAYEQYF. The CDR3 DNA is TGCAGTGCTAGGTCCATGGGAGCGGGAGCGTACGAGCAGTACTTC.

This clonotype has only a few counts. The chain links TRBV5-6 to TRBJ2-4; D not resolved. The J call may not be correct, given that the DNA end is closer to TRBJ2-7. This CDR3 contains 11 residues. Germline V gene lookup returns CDR1 SGHDT and CDR2 YYEEEE. The CDR3 protein is CASSFGHEQYF. CDR3 nucleotides: TGTGCCAGCAGCTTCGGACACGAGCAGTACTTC.

The chain has TRBV9 and TRBJ2-5; 7 positions match TRBD2. The CDR3 has 15 residues. V dropped 0 bases and J dropped 2; count of bases not matched to a gene: 4. Germline CDR1 and CDR2: SGDLS and YYNGEE. The CDR3 DNA reads TGTGCCAGCAGCGTAGACGGGGGGTGGCAAGAGACCCAGTACTTC. Encoded protein: CASSVDGGWQETQYF.

This sequence joins TRBV11-2 and TRBJ1-1; D remains unclear. The V end was cut by 5 bases, the J end by 6 bases, with 10 bases between. The germline gives CDR1 SGHAT, CDR2 FQNNGV. This CDR3 has 12 amino acids. The CDR3 sequence: CASSTFESEAFF. The DNA of the CDR3 is TGTGCCAGCAGCACATTCGAATCTGAAGCTTTCTTT. Full variable domain (rest looked up from reference TRBV11-2 and TRBJ1-1): EAGVAQSPRYKIIEKRQSVAFWCNPISGHATLYWYQQILGQGPKLLIQFQNNGVVDDSQLPKDRFSAERLKGVDSTLKIQPAKLEDSAVYLCASSTFESEAFFGQGTRLTVV.

V usage is TRBV20-1 and J usage is TRBJ1-2; 9 bases are a match to TRBD1. CDR1 is DFQATT and CDR2 is SNEGSKA in the germline V gene (reference sequence). The CDR3 runs to 13 residues. Unmatched junction bases numbered 9, after V lost 5 bases and J lost 8 bases. The CDR3 nucleotides read TGCAGTGCTGCCGGGACAGGGTCGAGAGGCTACACCTTC. Translated, it gives CSAAGTGSRGYTF.